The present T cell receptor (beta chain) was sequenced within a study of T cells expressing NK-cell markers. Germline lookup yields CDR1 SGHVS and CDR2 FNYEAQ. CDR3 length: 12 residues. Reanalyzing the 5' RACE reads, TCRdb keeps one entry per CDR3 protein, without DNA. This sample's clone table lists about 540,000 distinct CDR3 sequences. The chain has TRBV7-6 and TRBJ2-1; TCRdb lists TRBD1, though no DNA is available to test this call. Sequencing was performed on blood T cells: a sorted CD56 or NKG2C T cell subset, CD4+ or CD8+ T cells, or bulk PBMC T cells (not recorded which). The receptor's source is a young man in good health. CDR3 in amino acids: CASSDRDNEQFF. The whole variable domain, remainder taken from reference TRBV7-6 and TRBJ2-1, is GAGVSQSPRYKVTKRGQDVALRCDPISGHVSLYWYRQALGQGPEFLTYFNYEAQQDKSGLPNDRFSAERPEGSISTLTIQRTEQRDSAMYRCASSDRDNEQFFGPGTRLTVL.